This T cell receptor (beta chain) was recorded in a study of blood T cell repertoires in COVID-19. Assay: immunoSEQ multiplex PCR; the TCRdb copy retains only in-frame clones and omits some. Among hundreds of thousands of clones listed, roughly 88% were seen once. V lost 5 bases and J lost 3, with 5 bases in between. Germline CDR1 and CDR2: PRHDT and FYEKMQ (reference sequence). CDR3 length: 11 amino acids. Sequencing was carried out using peripheral blood. This clonotype was sampled from a human donor in a cohort sampled during active COVID-19. V usage is TRBV13 and J usage is TRBJ2-7, with D unclear. The CDR3 DNA is TGTGCCAGCAGCGCGCTCTACGAGCAGTACTTC. It codes for CASSALYEQYF.